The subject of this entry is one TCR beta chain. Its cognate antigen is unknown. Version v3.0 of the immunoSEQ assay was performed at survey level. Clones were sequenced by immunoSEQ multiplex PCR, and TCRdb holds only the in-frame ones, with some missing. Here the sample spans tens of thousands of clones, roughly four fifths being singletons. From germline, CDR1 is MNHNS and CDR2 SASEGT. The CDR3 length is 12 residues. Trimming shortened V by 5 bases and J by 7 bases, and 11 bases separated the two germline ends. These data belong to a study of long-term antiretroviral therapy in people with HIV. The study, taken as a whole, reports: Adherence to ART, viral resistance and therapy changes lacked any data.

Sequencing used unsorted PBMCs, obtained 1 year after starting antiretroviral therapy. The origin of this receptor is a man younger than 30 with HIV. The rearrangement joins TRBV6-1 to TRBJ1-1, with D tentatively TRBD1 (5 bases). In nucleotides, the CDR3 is TGTGCCAGCAGTAGGGGATCTCGTGAAGCTTTCTTT. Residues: CASSRGSREAFF.